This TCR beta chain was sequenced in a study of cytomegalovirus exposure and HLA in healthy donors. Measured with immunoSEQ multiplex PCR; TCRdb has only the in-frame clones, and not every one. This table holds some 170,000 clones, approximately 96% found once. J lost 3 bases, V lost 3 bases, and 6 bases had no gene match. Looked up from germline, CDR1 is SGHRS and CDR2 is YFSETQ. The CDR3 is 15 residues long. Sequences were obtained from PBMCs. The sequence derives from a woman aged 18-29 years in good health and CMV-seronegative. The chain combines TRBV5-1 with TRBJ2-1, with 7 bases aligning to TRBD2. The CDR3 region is CASSSGGRSYNEQFF. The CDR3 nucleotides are TGCGCCAGCAGCTCGGGGGGACGAAGCTACAATGAGCAGTTCTTC.